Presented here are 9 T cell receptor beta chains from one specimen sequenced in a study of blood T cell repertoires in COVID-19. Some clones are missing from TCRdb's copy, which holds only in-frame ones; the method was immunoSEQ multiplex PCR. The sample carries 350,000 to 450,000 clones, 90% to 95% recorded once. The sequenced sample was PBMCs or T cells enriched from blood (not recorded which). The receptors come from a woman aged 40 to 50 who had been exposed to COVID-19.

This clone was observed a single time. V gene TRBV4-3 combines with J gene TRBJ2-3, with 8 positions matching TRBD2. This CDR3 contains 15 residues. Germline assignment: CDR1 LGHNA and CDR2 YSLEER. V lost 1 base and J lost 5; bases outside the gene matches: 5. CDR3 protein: CASSQGTSNGDTQYF. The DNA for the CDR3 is TGCGCCAGCAGCCAAGGGACTAGCAATGGAGATACGCAGTATTTT.

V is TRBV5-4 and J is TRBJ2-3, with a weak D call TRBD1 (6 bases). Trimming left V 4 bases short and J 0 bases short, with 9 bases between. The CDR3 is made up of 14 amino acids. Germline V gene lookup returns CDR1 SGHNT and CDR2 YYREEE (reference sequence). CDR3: CASSTGQSTDTQYF. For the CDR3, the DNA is TGTGCCAGCAGCACCGGACAGAGCACAGATACGCAGTATTTT.

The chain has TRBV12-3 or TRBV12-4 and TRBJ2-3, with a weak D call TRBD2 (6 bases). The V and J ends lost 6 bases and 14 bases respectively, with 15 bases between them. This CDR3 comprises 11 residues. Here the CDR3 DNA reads TGTGCCAGCAGGAACTCCGGGAGCGTGTATTTT. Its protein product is CASRNSGSVYF.

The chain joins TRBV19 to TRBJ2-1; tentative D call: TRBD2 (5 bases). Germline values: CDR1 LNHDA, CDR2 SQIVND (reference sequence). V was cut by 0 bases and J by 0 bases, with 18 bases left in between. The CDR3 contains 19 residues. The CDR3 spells CASSIDRATGVSSYNEQFF. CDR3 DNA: TGTGCCAGTAGTATAGATCGGGCGACCGGGGTAAGCTCCTACAATGAGCAGTTCTTC. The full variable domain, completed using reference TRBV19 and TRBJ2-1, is DGGITQSPKYLFRKEGQNVTLSCEQNLNHDAMYWYRQDPGQGLRLIYYSQIVNDFQKGDIAEGYSVSREKKESFPLTVTSAQKNPTAFYLCASSIDRATGVSSYNEQFFGPGTRLTVL.

CDR3 DNA: TGTGCCAGCAGCTCGGGGTTTAATGAAAAACTGTTTTTT. Protein product: CASSSGFNEKLFF. This chain uses TRBV5-4 with TRBJ1-4, with D unresolved. V was cut by 3 bases and J by 4 bases, with 7 bases left in between. The CDR3 is 13 residues long. Germline assignment: CDR1 SGHNT and CDR2 YYREEE (reference sequence).

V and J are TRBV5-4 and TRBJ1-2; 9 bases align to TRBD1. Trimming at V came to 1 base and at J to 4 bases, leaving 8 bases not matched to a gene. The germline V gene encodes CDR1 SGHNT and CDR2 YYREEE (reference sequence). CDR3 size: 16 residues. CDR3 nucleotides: TGTGCCAGCAGCTTGCCTGCGCGGACAGGGGTCTATGGCTACACCTTC. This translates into CASSLPARTGVYGYTF.

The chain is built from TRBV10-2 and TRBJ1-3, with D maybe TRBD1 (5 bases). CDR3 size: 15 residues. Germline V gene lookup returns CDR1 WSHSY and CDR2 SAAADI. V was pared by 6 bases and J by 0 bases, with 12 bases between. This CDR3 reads CASRGGDASGNTIYF. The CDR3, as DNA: TGCGCCAGCAGGGGGGGAGATGCCTCTGGAAACACCATATATTTT.

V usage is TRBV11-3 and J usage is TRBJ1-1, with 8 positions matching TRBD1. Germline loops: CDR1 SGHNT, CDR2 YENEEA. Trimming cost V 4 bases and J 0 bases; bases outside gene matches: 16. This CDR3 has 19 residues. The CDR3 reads CASSSRTGMRTDLNTEAFF. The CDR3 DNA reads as TGTGCCAGCAGCTCCCGGACAGGGATGAGAACGGACCTGAACACTGAAGCTTTCTTT. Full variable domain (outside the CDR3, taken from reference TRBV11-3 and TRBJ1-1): EAGVVQSPRYKIIEKKQPVAFWCNPISGHNTLYWYLQNLGQGPELLIRYENEEAVDDSQLPKDRFSAERLKGVDSTLKIQPAELGDSAVYLCASSSRTGMRTDLNTEAFFGQGTRLTVV.

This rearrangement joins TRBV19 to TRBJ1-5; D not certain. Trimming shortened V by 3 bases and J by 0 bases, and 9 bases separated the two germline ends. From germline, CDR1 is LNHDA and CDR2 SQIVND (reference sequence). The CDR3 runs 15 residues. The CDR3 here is CASSIRQASNQPQHF. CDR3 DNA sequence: TGTGCCAGTAGTATTCGCCAGGCTAGCAATCAGCCCCAGCATTTT. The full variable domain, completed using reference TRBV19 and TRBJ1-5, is DGGITQSPKYLFRKEGQNVTLSCEQNLNHDAMYWYRQDPGQGLRLIYYSQIVNDFQKGDIAEGYSVSREKKESFPLTVTSAQKNPTAFYLCASSIRQASNQPQHFGDGTRLSIL.